The clone carrying this T cell receptor (beta chain) is a singleton in its sample. The data were taken from a study of cytomegalovirus exposure and HLA in healthy donors. With 60 Vbeta and 13 Jbeta primers, the PCR was carried out. The protocol was immunoSEQ multiplex PCR, while the TCRdb copy is restricted to in-frame clones and leaves out a portion. The sample lists tens of thousands of clones, roughly 74% occurring once. CDR3 length equals 13 residues. Germline trimming cut 11 bases from V and 4 bases from J; bases unmatched to any gene: 7. The germline gives CDR1 MNHNY, CDR2 SVGAGI (reference sequence).

Sequenced sample: PBMCs. The receptor comes from a female donor in good health and CMV-seronegative. The V call is TRBV6-6, the J call TRBJ1-3; 8 bases are a match to TRBD1. CDR3 sequence (DNA): TGTGCCGGCCAGGACAGGGAAGGAAACACCATATATTTT. Translated: CAGQDREGNTIYF.